These T cell receptor beta chains were read from a single sample in a study of T cell repertoires in cytomegalovirus infection. TCRdb called the reads again in MiXCR, with one record for every CDR3 protein. In the table there are approximately 76,000 distinct CDR3 sequences, 3.7% of which are singletons. The sample consisted of PBMCs. Receptor source: a human donor in good health (CMV status not recorded). Some clones in this sample may be carry-over from other donors' samples. Both conserved end residues are part of each CDR3. A D gene is named only where the DNA matches it firmly. Clone sizes are shown as once, few or many counts, or a class when the clone is expanded.

TRBJ2-1	TRBV5-4	many	TRBD1	CASRPGQGLYNEQFF	TGTGCCAGCCGACCGGGACAGGGATTATACAATGAGCAGTTCTTC
TRBJ1-2	TRBV12-3/TRBV12-4	many	NA	CASSSTGAYGYTF	TGTGCCAGCAGCTCCACGGGAGCTTATGGCTACACCTTC
TRBJ2-3	TRBV30	many	TRBD1	CAWSRQGGNLITDTQYF	TGTGCCTGGAGTCGACAGGGGGGGAATCTTATCACAGATACGCAGTATTTT
TRBJ1-1	TRBV6-5	many	TRBD1	CASSYRGRSTEAFF	TGTGCCAGCAGTTACAGGGGGCGTAGCACTGAAGCTTTCTTT
TRBJ2-7	TRBV7-2	many	NA	CASSLASRLTYEQYF	TGTGCCAGCAGCTTAGCCTCTCGACTTACCTACGAGCAGTACTTC
TRBJ2-3	TRBV5-1	many	NA	CASSLPDSTDTQYF	TGCGCCAGCAGCTTGCCGGATAGCACAGATACGCAGTATTTT
TRBJ2-7	TRBV20-1	many	TRBD1	CSASVDRVEQYF	TGCAGTGCTAGCGTTGACAGGGTCGAGCAGTACTTC
TRBJ2-5	TRBV7-2	many	NA	CASSIPNQETQYF	TGTGCCAGCAGCATCCCTAACCAAGAGACCCAGTACTTC
TRBJ2-2	TRBV7-2	many	NA	CASSLGPSDTGELFF	TGTGCCAGCAGCTTGGGACCGTCGGACACCGGGGAGCTGTTTTTT
TRBJ2-3	TRBV4-3	many	NA	CASSQVGDTQYF	TGCGCCAGCAGCCAAGTAGGAGATACGCAGTATTTT
TRBJ2-7	TRBV27	many	TRBD1	CASSRDSYEQYF	TGTGCCAGCAGCCGGGACAGCTACGAGCAGTACTTC
TRBJ1-5	TRBV7-8	many	NA	CASSLAGANNQPQHF	TGTGCCAGCAGCTTAGCTGGGGCTAACAATCAGCCCCAGCATTTT
TRBJ1-1	TRBV5-1	many	TRBD1	CASSLNGQGNTEAFF	TGCGCCAGCAGCTTAAACGGACAGGGGAACACTGAAGCTTTCTTT
TRBJ2-7	TRBV7-8	medium-sized	TRBD1	CASSSIPPGGTGTVEQYF	TGTGCCAGCAGCTCTATCCCCCCCGGTGGGACAGGGACGGTCGAGCAGTACTTC
TRBJ2-1	TRBV27	many	NA	CASSLSHEQFF	TGTGCCAGCAGTTTATCGCATGAGCAGTTCTTC
TRBJ1-5	TRBV19	many	NA	CASSISSRNNQPQHF	TGTGCCAGTAGTATTTCTTCCAGGAACAATCAGCCCCAGCATTTT
TRBJ2-3	TRBV7-9	many	TRBD1	CASRPIRDRGSDTQYF	TGTGCCAGCAGGCCGATCCGGGACAGGGGTTCAGATACGCAGTATTTT
TRBJ2-5	TRBV20-1	many	NA	CSAPQVSVSETQYF	TGCAGTGCTCCTCAAGTTAGTGTTTCAGAGACCCAGTACTTC
TRBJ1-1	TRBV14	many	NA	CASSQGGNTEAFF	TGTGCCAGCAGCCAAGGAGGGAACACTGAAGCTTTCTTT
TRBJ2-5	TRBV7-2	medium-sized	TRBD2	CASSLTTSGGQETQYF	TGTGCCAGCAGCTTAACTACTAGCGGGGGACAAGAGACCCAGTACTTC
TRBJ2-3	TRBV4-3	many	NA	CASSQEESVTSTDTQYF	TGCGCCAGCAGCCAAGAAGAGAGCGTCACTAGCACAGATACGCAGTATTTT
TRBJ2-2	TRBV6-2/TRBV6-3	many	TRBD1	CASKHLPGQGRTGELFF	TGTGCCAGCAAGCATCTTCCGGGACAGGGGAGGACCGGGGAGCTGTTTTTT
TRBJ1-2	TRBV7-2	many	NA	CASSFAGSLLNGYTF	TGTGCCAGCAGCTTCGCCGGCTCCTTACTAAATGGCTACACCTTC
TRBJ1-1	TRBV12-3/TRBV12-4	many	NA	CASSFGLGNTEAFF	TGTGCCAGCAGTTTTGGCTTAGGGAACACTGAAGCTTTCTTT
TRBJ2-1	TRBV28	many	NA	CASSSPNEQFF	TGTGCCAGCAGTTCCCCAAATGAGCAGTTCTTC
TRBJ1-1	TRBV18	many	TRBD1	CASSLRQGWTEAFF	TGTGCCAGCTCACTTCGACAGGGATGGACTGAAGCTTTCTTT